The 27 T cell receptor beta chains below all came from one sample that was sequenced in a study of blood T cells in healthy people across ages. Combining a sample-barcoded 5' primer with a J-beta primer mix, a second PCR ran for about 7 to 11 cycles. MiXCR, applied by TCRdb to the 5' RACE reads, yields one record per CDR3 protein. The sample lists roughly 800,000 distinct CDR3 sequences; 55% to 75% were seen once. Sample: blood. These receptor sequences come from a man between 25 and 39 years old in good health.

The chain couples TRBV9 to TRBJ2-5, with D maybe TRBD2 (6 bases). In germline, CDR1 is SGDLS, CDR2 YYNGEE. The V and J ends lost 4 bases and 5 bases respectively, with 12 bases between them. The CDR3 totals 13 residues. The CDR3 here is CASSTRLGETQYF. The CDR3 coding sequence is TGTGCCAGCAGCACCCGACTAGGGGAGACCCAGTACTTC.

This clonotype came up a few times. The chain combines TRBV20-1 with TRBJ1-1; D not certain. CDR1 and CDR2 (germline): DFQATT, SNEGSKA (reference sequence). Trimming took off 3 bases at V and 3 bases at J, with 11 bases between the two ends. The CDR3 totals 13 residues. CDR3 amino acids: CSASEGLHTEAFF. For the CDR3, the DNA is TGCAGTGCTAGTGAAGGATTGCACACTGAAGCTTTCTTT.

The CDR3 sequence: CASSLDGRWAGELFF. The CDR3 DNA reads as TGTGCCAGCAGCTTAGATGGGAGATGGGCCGGGGAGCTGTTTTTT. V usage is TRBV7-2 and J usage is TRBJ2-2; weak D call: TRBD2 (5 bases). The CDR3 has 15 amino acids. Germline assignment: CDR1 SGHTA and CDR2 FQGNSA. V gave up 1 base and J gave up 6 bases, with 12 bases separating them.

The chain links TRBV6-2 or TRBV6-3 to TRBJ2-3; 12 bases line up with TRBD2. The CDR3 covers 15 residues. Germline V gene sequence: CDR1 MNHEY, CDR2 SVGEGT. V dropped 2 bases and J dropped 5; count of bases not matched to a gene: 2. The CDR3 here is CASSYTGLAGDTQYF. CDR3 coding DNA: TGTGCCAGCAGTTACACGGGACTAGCGGGAGATACGCAGTATTTT.

This clonotype was detected a few times. The gene calls are TRBV20-1 and TRBJ2-5, with D uncertain. Trimming left V 0 bases short and J 4 bases short, with 12 bases between. Germline-derived CDR1 and CDR2 are DFQATT and SNEGSKA (reference sequence). The CDR3 totals 14 residues. The CDR3 bases are TGCAGTGCTAGAGAGTTCGAAGGGTTAGAGACCCAGTACTTC. Its protein product is CSAREFEGLETQYF.

This rearrangement joins TRBV5-1 to TRBJ1-1; a weak D match, TRBD1 (5 bases). The germline V gene has CDR1 SGHRS and CDR2 YFSETQ. The CDR3 contains 14 residues. Trimming stripped 3 bases from V and 2 bases from J, with 11 bases between. The CDR3 DNA reads TGCGCCAGCAGCTACCAGACAGATAACACTGAAGCTTTCTTT. This gives the protein CASSYQTDNTEAFF.

This chain links TRBV9 with TRBJ2-3; the match to TRBD2 covers 14 bases. Per the germline V gene, CDR1 is SGDLS and CDR2 is YYNGEE. V was clipped by 5 bases and J by 10 bases; unmatched bases: 6. The CDR3 has 14 amino acids. The CDR3 DNA reads TGTGCCAGCAGAGACGGGACTAGCGGGAGTGCGCAGTATTTT. Translated: CASRDGTSGSAQYF.

The J gene is TRBJ1-2, the V gene TRBV12-3 or TRBV12-4; 9 bases align to TRBD1. V was clipped by 3 bases and J by 6 bases; unmatched bases: 5. CDR3 size: 14 residues. CDR3 sequence (DNA): TGTGCCAGCAGTTTTGCACAGGGGGCGGATGGCTACACCTTC. This encodes CASSFAQGADGYTF.

The rearrangement joins TRBV30 to TRBJ2-3; D is uncertain. This CDR3 is 14 amino acids long. Germline V gene data show CDR1 as GTSNPN and CDR2 as SVGIG (reference sequence). V was clipped by 7 bases and J by 0 bases, with 14 bases between them. The CDR3 region has the DNA TGTGCCTCCAATCGGGCCTCTAGCACAGATACGCAGTATTTT. Its translation is CASNRASSTDTQYF.

The chain joins TRBV12-3 or TRBV12-4 to TRBJ2-7; 7 bases agree with TRBD1. The CDR3 sequence is 14 residues long. Trimming cost V 2 bases and J 3 bases; bases outside gene matches: 4. Written as DNA, the CDR3 is TGTGCCAGCAGTTTAAGGGGACAGATCTACGAGCAGTACTTC. Translating gives CASSLRGQIYEQYF.

This clonotype turned up a few times. The CDR3 DNA reads TGTGCCAGCAGCCCCGGACCGGGAACTGAAGCTTTCTTT. It encodes CASSPGPGTEAFF. This sequence joins TRBV3-1 and TRBJ1-1; D gene ambiguous. Germline V gene sequence: CDR1 LGHDT, CDR2 YNNKEL (reference sequence). Trimming cost V 4 bases and J 5 bases, with 11 bases left between them. The CDR3 consists of 13 residues.

DNA for the CDR3: TGTGCCAGTCGCCTGCGGGGCCGAGAGGGCTACGAGCAGTACTTC. This translates into CASRLRGREGYEQYF. This rearrangement joins TRBV19 to TRBJ2-7; possible D gene TRBD2, 6 bases. CDR1 is LNHDA, CDR2 SQIVND, per germline (reference sequence). Trimming left V 8 bases short and J 3 bases short, with 20 bases between. The CDR3 extends over 15 amino acids.

The chain uses TRBV7-2 and TRBJ2-5, with 10 positions matching TRBD1. The J call may be wrong; the DNA end is better matched by TRBJ2-7. The CDR3 sequence is 15 residues long. Germline CDR1 and CDR2: SGHTA and FQGNSA. This chain's CDR3 is CASNFPGTGVDEQYF. CDR3 coding DNA: TGTGCCAGCAACTTCCCCGGGACAGGGGTCGACGAGCAGTACTTC.

The gene calls are TRBV4-2 and TRBJ2-5; the match to TRBD2 covers 11 bases. The V and J ends lost 5 bases and 11 bases, in that order; junction bases with no gene match: 13. There are 15 residues in the CDR3. Germline CDR1 LGHNA, CDR2 YNFKEQ. The CDR3 sequence is CASSILAGGVNEQYF. In DNA, the CDR3 is TGTGCCAGCAGCATTCTAGCGGGAGGAGTTAATGAGCAGTACTTC.

A single count supports this clonotype. V and J are TRBV5-1 and TRBJ1-2; no definite D call. V was shortened by 7 bases and J by 0 bases, with 13 bases between the two germline ends. Germline V CDR1 and CDR2: SGHRS, YFSETQ. There are 14 residues in the CDR3. CDR3: CASSAAGPNYGYTF. CDR3 DNA sequence: TGCGCCAGCTCGGCAGCCGGTCCTAACTATGGCTACACCTTC.

The J gene is TRBJ1-2, the V gene TRBV10-3; D gene uncertain. Trimming cost V 8 bases and J 4 bases, with 14 bases left between them. CDR1 ENHRY and CDR2 SYGVKD come from the germline V gene. The length of the CDR3 is 13 residues. CDR3 loop: CAIRAADSYGYTF. CDR3 in DNA: TGTGCCATCCGGGCAGCCGATTCCTATGGCTACACCTTC.

V usage is TRBV5-1 and J usage is TRBJ2-5; tentative D call: TRBD2 (6 bases). The V gene lost 4 bases and the J gene lost 3 bases, with 13 bases spanning the gap. The CDR3 loop spans 14 amino acids. Germline-derived CDR1 and CDR2 are SGHRS and YFSETQ. CDR3 region: CASSAGPQKETQYF. In DNA, the CDR3 is TGCGCCAGCAGCGCGGGACCGCAGAAAGAGACCCAGTACTTC. Using reference TRBV5-1 and TRBJ2-5 for the parts outside the CDR3, the full variable domain is KAGVTQTPRYLIKTRGQQVTLSCSPISGHRSVSWYQQTPGQGLQFLFEYFSETQRNKGNFPGRFSGRQFSNSRSEMNVSTLELGDSALYLCASSAGPQKETQYFGPGTRLLVL.

The V and J genes are TRBV6-6 and TRBJ2-2; the D is unclear. Deletions cut 0 bases from V and 7 bases from J, with 6 bases between. The CDR3 spans 13 residues. Germline V gene lookup returns CDR1 MNHNY and CDR2 SVGAGI (reference sequence). DNA for the CDR3: TGTGCCAGCAGTTACTCTGGCGGCGGGGAGCTGTTTTTT. Translation gives CASSYSGGGELFF.

This clonotype occurred a few times. The rearrangement joins TRBV20-1 to TRBJ2-3, with 7 bases fitting TRBD1. The CDR3 totals 14 residues. Germline lookup yields CDR1 DFQATT and CDR2 SNEGSKA (reference sequence). V was clipped by 6 bases and J by 1 base; unmatched bases: 7. CDR3 nucleotides: TGCAGTGCCGCAGGGGGAATCGGCACAGATACGCAGTATTTT. This codes for CSAAGGIGTDTQYF.

The chain links TRBV6-5 to TRBJ2-5; D unresolved. Trimming removed 5 bases from V and 5 bases from J, with 12 bases in between. The CDR3 is made up of 13 amino acids. In germline, CDR1 is MNHEY, CDR2 SVGAGI. The CDR3 sequence: CASSVRVRETQYF. Written as DNA, the CDR3 is TGTGCCAGCAGTGTAAGAGTGAGGGAGACCCAGTACTTC.

The V call is TRBV7-2, the J call TRBJ1-1; the D is unclear. Trimming cost V 5 bases and J 0 bases, with 10 bases left between them. CDR1 and CDR2 (germline): SGHTA, FQGNSA. CDR3 length: 14 residues. DNA of the CDR3: TGTGCCAGCAGCCCCGTCAGCATGAACACTGAAGCTTTCTTT. It codes for CASSPVSMNTEAFF.

Of note for this clonotype: A much larger clone lies a single base off, so this may be a read error. The chain uses TRBV20-1 and TRBJ2-7; no clear D. Germline CDR1 DFQATT, CDR2 SNEGSKA (reference sequence). The V end was cut by 8 bases, the J end by 3 bases, with 17 bases between. The CDR3 covers 13 residues. The CDR3, as DNA: TGCAGTACTATAAACTACGCTAACTACGAGCAGTACTTC. Protein: CSTINYANYEQYF.

The CDR3: CASSDLPSTDTQYF. Here the CDR3 DNA reads TGTGCCAGCAGTGATCTACCTAGCACAGATACGCAGTATTTT. The rearrangement uses TRBV6-1 and TRBJ2-3; no clear D gene. This CDR3 has 14 amino acids. CDR1 MNHNS and CDR2 SASEGT come from the germline V gene. V lost 3 bases and J lost 0, with 7 bases in between.

The CDR3 sequence: CASSISAGVGQETQYF. In DNA form, the CDR3 reads TGTGCCAGTAGTATTTCTGCAGGGGTGGGCCAAGAGACCCAGTACTTC. V gene TRBV19 combines with J gene TRBJ2-4; D perhaps matches TRBD1 (6 bases). The J call may be wrong; the DNA end is better matched by TRBJ2-5. The CDR3 is made up of 16 amino acids. The germline V gene encodes CDR1 LNHDA and CDR2 SQIVND (reference sequence).

The J gene is TRBJ1-1, the V gene TRBV29-1; D is undetermined. The CDR3 runs to 13 residues. Germline loops: CDR1 SQVTM, CDR2 ANQGSEA. The germline V and J ends were trimmed by 4 bases and 2 bases, with 11 bases remaining between them. CDR3 protein: CSVGIGGNTEAFF. The CDR3 DNA follows: TGCAGCGTTGGGATAGGAGGAAACACTGAAGCTTTCTTT.

The V and J genes are TRBV6-2 or TRBV6-3 and TRBJ2-7; 7 nucleotides line up with TRBD1. V dropped 4 bases and J dropped 5; count of bases not matched to a gene: 11. From germline, CDR1 is MNHEY and CDR2 SVGEGT. This CDR3 comprises 15 residues. The CDR3 loop reads CASSWGKTGRHEQYF. DNA for the CDR3: TGTGCCAGCAGTTGGGGGAAGACAGGGCGGCACGAGCAGTACTTC.

V and J are TRBV13 and TRBJ1-2; a weak D match, TRBD1 (5 bases). The germline V gene has CDR1 PRHDT and CDR2 FYEKMQ (reference sequence). This CDR3 has 15 residues. Trimming shortened V by 5 bases and J by 2 bases, and 15 bases separated the two germline ends. As DNA, the CDR3 is TGTGCCAGCAGCACAGCCGACAGCCTGAACTATGGCTACACCTTC. It specifies CASSTADSLNYGYTF.